Shown below are 26 T cell receptor beta chains from a single sample sequenced in a study of T cell responses to AZD1222 COVID-19 vaccine. Measured with immunoSEQ multiplex PCR; TCRdb has only the in-frame clones, and not every one. The repertoire has 100,000 to 150,000 clones, approximately 90% of them found once; the top ten carry about 7%. Sequencing was performed on peripheral blood, taken on day 0 of AZD1222 vaccination. The receptors shown here come from an adult in good health.

The chain has TRBV3-1 (or the pseudogene TRBV3-2) and TRBJ2-5; 9 bases are shared with TRBD2. J was trimmed by 2 bases and V by 0 bases; bases with no gene match: 7. This CDR3 region has 17 residues. CDR1 is LGHDT and CDR2 is YNNKEL in the germline V gene (reference sequence). The chain's CDR3 is CASSQDWPSGAQETQYF. In DNA form, the CDR3 reads TGTGCCAGCAGCCAAGATTGGCCTAGCGGGGCTCAAGAGACCCAGTACTTC.

V is TRBV5-1 and J is TRBJ1-2, with 7 positions matching TRBD1. The CDR3 covers 13 residues. V was clipped by 2 bases and J by 4 bases; unmatched bases: 2. CDR1 and CDR2 (germline): SGHRS, YFSETQ. The CDR3 sequence is CASSLGGAYGYTF. The CDR3 DNA reads as TGCGCCAGCAGCTTAGGGGGCGCCTATGGCTACACCTTC.

Many counts were recorded for this clone. The rearrangement joins TRBV6-4 to TRBJ1-1; the D is unclear. Between the trimmed V and J ends, which lost 4 bases and 5 bases, there was a span of 11 bases. There are 13 residues in the CDR3. CDR1 and CDR2 from the germline V gene are MRHNA and SNTAGT. CDR3 in DNA: TGTGCCAGCAGTGTCAGTATCCAGACTGAAGCTTTCTTT. Translating it yields CASSVSIQTEAFF.

The chain uses TRBV28 and TRBJ2-1; D uncertain. Trimming took off 6 bases at V and 1 base at J, with 10 bases between the two ends. Germline CDR1 reads MDHEN; CDR2 reads SYDVKM. The length of the CDR3 is 14 residues. The CDR3 sequence is CASSQGMSYNEQFF. DNA for the CDR3: TGTGCCAGCAGCCAAGGTATGTCCTACAATGAGCAGTTCTTC.

This rearrangement joins TRBV12-3 or TRBV12-4 to TRBJ2-4; D unresolved. The CDR3 sequence is 13 residues long. Trimming shortened V by 4 bases and J by 0 bases, and 4 bases separated the two germline ends. The CDR3 loop reads CASSWGAKNIQYF. CDR3 nucleotide sequence: TGTGCCAGCAGTTGGGGAGCCAAAAACATTCAGTACTTC.

This rearrangement joins TRBV4-3 to TRBJ2-4; 7 nucleotides match TRBD1. The length of the CDR3 is 15 residues. The junction had 6 bases not matched to a gene; V was cut back by 3 bases and J by 4 bases. The germline V gene has CDR1 LGHNA and CDR2 YSLEER. The CDR3 reads CASSQRGTEKNIQYF. As DNA, the CDR3 is TGCGCCAGCAGCCAGAGGGGGACAGAGAAAAACATTCAGTACTTC.

The chain carries TRBV5-6 and TRBJ2-7, with 7 nucleotides matching TRBD2. V lost 0 bases to trimming and J lost 2 bases; unmatched junction nucleotides: 5. Germline V gene data show CDR1 as SGHDT and CDR2 as YYEEEE. The CDR3 totals 15 residues. CDR3 bases: TGTGCCAGCAGCTTGGGAGGGGAGGGGACCTACGAGCAGTACTTC. Its translation: CASSLGGEGTYEQYF. Together with reference TRBV5-6 and TRBJ2-7, the CDR3 gives the full variable domain: DAGVTQSPTHLIKTRGQQVTLRCSPKSGHDTVSWYQQALGQGPQFIFQYYEEEERQRGNFPDRFSGHQFPNYSSELNVNALLLGDSALYLCASSLGGEGTYEQYFGPGTRLTVT.

This sequence joins TRBV15 and TRBJ1-4, with 8 bases aligning to TRBD1. In germline, CDR1 is LNHNV, CDR2 YYDKDF (reference sequence). The CDR3 contains 16 residues. Losses at the gene ends were 3 bases for V and 7 bases for J; bases not matched to a gene: 10. DNA for the CDR3: TGTGCCACCAGCAGCGGCCGACAGGGGACCTCTGAAAAACTGTTTTTT. Its translation is CATSSGRQGTSEKLFF.

The V gene is TRBV6-5, the J gene TRBJ1-2; 7 nucleotides match TRBD1. This CDR3 is built from 13 residues. V dropped 0 bases and J dropped 12; count of bases not matched to a gene: 7. CDR1 and CDR2 from the germline V gene are MNHEY and SVGAGI. The CDR3, as DNA: TGTGCCAGCAGTTACTCGCCAGGGGGTATCGACACCTTC. It encodes CASSYSPGGIDTF.

The chain is built from TRBV10-2 and TRBJ1-3; 9 nucleotides align to TRBD1. In germline, CDR1 is WSHSY, CDR2 SAAADI. The trim removed 6 bases at V and 0 bases at J, leaving 3 bases unmatched. The CDR3 spans 15 residues. CDR3 DNA sequence: TGCGCCAGCAGGGGGACAGGGACCTCTGGAAACACCATATATTTT. Amino acid sequence: CASRGTGTSGNTIYF.

The rearrangement joins TRBV28 to TRBJ2-3; D is uncertain. This CDR3 is 14 amino acids long. The ends were cut back, 5 bases at V and 6 bases at J, with 15 bases in the middle. CDR1 is MDHEN and CDR2 is SYDVKM in the germline V gene. This CDR3 reads CASSPGRAPDTQYF. CDR3 DNA sequence: TGTGCCAGCAGTCCCGGACGGGCCCCTGATACGCAGTATTTT.

The V and J genes are TRBV5-1 and TRBJ1-5, with 8 bases identical to TRBD1. There are 15 residues in the CDR3. V gave up 4 bases and J gave up 1 base; unmatched junction bases: 4. Germline loops: CDR1 SGHRS, CDR2 YFSETQ. The CDR3 nucleotides are TGCGCCAGCAGCCCAGGACAGGGAAGCAATCAGCCCCAGCATTTT. This translates into CASSPGQGSNQPQHF.

The rearrangement joins TRBV6-5 to TRBJ1-4; a weak D match, TRBD1 (5 bases). Trimming took 2 bases from V and 5 from J, leaving 9 bases between them. Germline CDR1 and CDR2: MNHEY and SVGAGI. The CDR3 loop spans 14 amino acids. The CDR3, as DNA: TGTGCCAGCAGTTACACGACAGTGAATGAAAAACTGTTTTTT. Its protein is CASSYTTVNEKLFF.

The chain uses TRBV6-6 and TRBJ2-1; D unresolved. This CDR3 is built from 13 residues. V was clipped by 2 bases and J by 8 bases, with 10 bases between them. Germline-derived CDR1 and CDR2 are MNHNY and SVGAGI (reference sequence). The CDR3 protein is CASSYGPVDEQFF. The CDR3 region has the DNA TGTGCCAGCAGTTACGGGCCGGTGGATGAGCAGTTCTTC.

The CDR3 DNA sequence: TGTGCCAGCAACCTTCCCACCGGGACAGGGGCTCTGGGCACCATATATTTT. Amino acid sequence: CASNLPTGTGALGTIYF. The chain couples TRBV28 to TRBJ1-3; 10 positions agree with TRBD1. V was pared by 7 bases and J by 9 bases, with 18 bases of the junction left unmatched. Germline V lookup: CDR1 MDHEN, CDR2 SYDVKM. This CDR3 has 17 residues.

The J gene is TRBJ2-7, the V gene TRBV4-1; D call uncertain. CDR1 is MGHRA, CDR2 YSYEKL, per germline. This CDR3 is built from 12 residues. Trimming removed 0 bases from V and 4 bases from J, with 4 bases in between. The CDR3 loop is CASSQDGYEQYF. CDR3 bases: TGCGCCAGCAGCCAAGACGGGTACGAGCAGTACTTC.

This chain links TRBV6-2 or TRBV6-3 with TRBJ1-1, with D possibly matching TRBD1 (6 bases). With 0 bases removed from V and 5 bases from J, the gap between germline ends came to 13 bases. The germline V gene has CDR1 MNHEY and CDR2 SVGEGT. This CDR3 is 15 amino acids long. The CDR3 region is CASSYSGGLGTEAFF. Here the CDR3 DNA reads TGTGCCAGCAGTTACTCGGGGGGGCTCGGAACTGAAGCTTTCTTT.

In DNA form, the CDR3 reads TGCGCCAGCAGCTTCCTAGCGGGGGACTACAATGAGCAGTTCTTC. Translating it yields CASSFLAGDYNEQFF. The chain links TRBV5-1 to TRBJ2-1, with 10 bases fitting TRBD2. There are 15 residues in the CDR3. Germline-derived CDR1 and CDR2 are SGHRS and YFSETQ. Trimming at V came to 2 bases and at J to 3 bases, leaving 2 bases not matched to a gene.

This clone was found a few times. V is TRBV19 and J is TRBJ1-2; D is possibly TRBD1 (5 bases). This CDR3 has 14 residues. Per the germline V gene, CDR1 is LNHDA and CDR2 is SQIVND (reference sequence). Trimming removed 1 base from V and 4 bases from J, with 10 bases in between. In DNA form, the CDR3 reads TGTGCCAGTAGTATAGGTTTTACAGGCTATGGCTACACCTTC. It codes for CASSIGFTGYGYTF.

This rearrangement joins TRBV7-2 to TRBJ1-5, with 7 bases matching TRBD1. V was pared by 4 bases and J by 3 bases, with 6 bases of the junction left unmatched. From germline, CDR1 is SGHTA and CDR2 FQGNSA. The CDR3 is 15 amino acids. For the CDR3, the DNA is TGTGCCAGCAGCTCCACGGGACAGATCAATCAGCCCCAGCATTTT. Protein: CASSSTGQINQPQHF.

This chain joins TRBV19 and TRBJ2-3; no firm D call. This CDR3 has 13 amino acids. Germline CDR1 is LNHDA and CDR2 is SQIVND (reference sequence). V gave up 4 bases and J gave up 4 bases, with 9 bases separating them. The CDR3 sequence is CASSNGVPDTQYF. The CDR3 DNA reads TGTGCCAGTAGTAATGGGGTTCCAGATACGCAGTATTTT.

The chain is built from TRBV11-1 and TRBJ2-7, with no clear D. V was pared by 5 bases and J by 5 bases, with 16 bases between. The germline V gene encodes CDR1 SGHAT and CDR2 FQDESV (reference sequence). The CDR3 loop spans 14 amino acids. The CDR3 sequence: CASSPPQRRNEQYF. The CDR3, as DNA: TGTGCCAGCAGCCCCCCGCAACGGCGAAACGAGCAGTACTTC.

The chain couples TRBV19 to TRBJ2-2; D gene ambiguous. The V end was cut by 5 bases, the J end by 4 bases, with 17 bases between. Per germline, CDR1 LNHDA and CDR2 SQIVND (reference sequence). This CDR3 spans 16 amino acids. This CDR3 reads CASSAGPTTTTGELFF. The CDR3 coding sequence is TGTGCCAGTAGTGCTGGGCCTACGACAACCACCGGGGAGCTGTTTTTT.

CDR3 coding DNA: TGTGCCAGCAGCCTACAAAGTATAGCGACTTACTACAATGAGCAGTTCTTC. Translating gives CASSLQSIATYYNEQFF. The chain carries TRBV3-1 (or the pseudogene TRBV3-2) and TRBJ2-1, with D possibly TRBD2 on 5 matching bases. Germline V gene lookup returns CDR1 LGHDT and CDR2 YNNKEL (reference sequence). The CDR3 totals 17 residues. V gave up 4 bases and J gave up 3 bases, with 19 bases separating them.

V and J are TRBV30 and TRBJ1-1, with no clear D. The CDR3 has 14 amino acids. Deletions cut 0 bases from V and 2 bases from J, with 10 bases between. The germline V gene has CDR1 GTSNPN and CDR2 SVGIG (reference sequence). CDR3 nucleotides: TGTGCCTGGAGTGTACGGCCAGTCAACACTGAAGCTTTCTTT. It encodes CAWSVRPVNTEAFF.

With respect to this clone: At one boundary the junction diverges from the germline segment, which might be a read error. The chain employs TRBV4-3 and TRBJ2-7; a weak D match, TRBD2 (6 bases). CDR3 length: 14 residues. From germline, CDR1 is LGHNA and CDR2 YSLEER. For the CDR3, the DNA is TGCGCCAGCCAGGAGCGGGCCCGAGGGAGAGAGCTTCACTTC. Translation: CASQERARGRELHF.